These 17 T cell receptor beta chains originate from one sample sequenced in a study of blood T cell repertoires in COVID-19. The assay was immunoSEQ multiplex PCR, and TCRdb's table has in-frame clones only and misses some. The sample holds 200,000 or so clones, about 82% seen once. The sample taken for sequencing was peripheral blood. These receptors were collected from a woman in her 30s with acute or convalescent COVID-19.

This chain connects TRBV19 to TRBJ2-1; 7 nucleotides agree with TRBD2. The germline gives CDR1 LNHDA, CDR2 SQIVND (reference sequence). Trimming cost V 3 bases and J 5 bases; bases outside gene matches: 4. This CDR3 region has 14 residues. For the CDR3, the DNA is TGTGCCAGTAGTATTCGTCTAGCGGACAATGAGCAGTTCTTC. Its translation is CASSIRLADNEQFF.

The rearrangement uses TRBV5-1 and TRBJ2-1, with 8 bases lining up with TRBD1. Germline CDR1 and CDR2: SGHRS and YFSETQ. V was pared by 0 bases and J by 6 bases, with 5 bases of the junction left unmatched. CDR3 length: 15 residues. The CDR3 sequence: CASSLEGQVGNEQFF. CDR3 coding DNA: TGCGCCAGCAGCTTGGAGGGACAGGTAGGCAATGAGCAGTTCTTC.

The J gene is TRBJ2-1, the V gene TRBV28; D gene ambiguous. The germline V and J ends were trimmed by 7 bases and 6 bases, with 16 bases remaining between them. Germline V gene sequence: CDR1 MDHEN, CDR2 SYDVKM. The CDR3 has 14 amino acids. The CDR3 is CASTPPYLGNEQFF. CDR3 DNA sequence: TGTGCCAGCACACCCCCATACCTCGGCAATGAGCAGTTCTTC. Looking up the rest from reference TRBV28 and TRBJ2-1 gives the full variable domain: DVKVTQSSRYLVKRTGEKVFLECVQDMDHENMFWYRQDPGLGLRLIYFSYDVKMKEKGDIPEGYSVSREKKERFSLILESASTNQTSMYLCASTPPYLGNEQFFGPGTRLTVL.

The chain employs TRBV6-5 and TRBJ1-6; 11 positions match TRBD1. Trimming took 8 bases from V and 5 from J; bases not matched to a gene: 5. This CDR3 spans 15 amino acids. Germline CDR1 and CDR2: MNHEY and SVGAGI. The CDR3 coding sequence is TGTGCCAGCGAAGGGACAGGGGGGGATAATTCACCCCTCCACTTT. Its translation: CASEGTGGDNSPLHF.

As to this clone: The sample has other DNA sequences that encode this CDR3 too. The genes are TRBV3-1 (or the pseudogene TRBV3-2) and TRBJ2-3; the D is unclear. Trimming took 4 bases from V and 1 from J, leaving 3 bases between them. CDR1 is LGHDT and CDR2 is YNNKEL in the germline V gene (reference sequence). This CDR3 has 12 amino acids. CDR3 in amino acids: CASSPGTDTQYF. The CDR3, as DNA: TGTGCCAGCAGCCCCGGCACAGATACGCAGTATTTT.

The rearrangement uses TRBV30 and TRBJ1-4; 9 bases align to TRBD1. Trimming removed 8 bases from V and 7 bases from J; junction bases left unmatched: 8. Per germline, CDR1 GTSNPN and CDR2 SVGIG (reference sequence). This CDR3 region has 13 residues. The CDR3 is CAQLGTGSEKLFF. CDR3 bases: TGTGCCCAACTAGGGACAGGGTCTGAAAAACTGTTTTTT.

J is TRBJ1-1 and V is TRBV9, with TRBD1 matching over 9 bases. CDR3 length equals 18 residues. The trim removed 4 bases at V and 2 bases at J, leaving 15 bases unmatched. The germline gives CDR1 SGDLS, CDR2 YYNGEE. The CDR3, as DNA: TGTGCCAGCAGCCCCAGGGCCGGGACAGGGTGGATAAACACTGAAGCTTTCTTT. Translation gives CASSPRAGTGWINTEAFF.

V gene TRBV4-1 combines with J gene TRBJ1-5, with D maybe TRBD1 (6 bases). The V gene lost 6 bases and the J gene lost 1 base, with 13 bases spanning the gap. This CDR3 comprises 15 residues. Germline CDR1 is MGHRA and CDR2 is YSYEKL. The CDR3 here is CASRSRGGSNQPQHF. The DNA for the CDR3 is TGCGCCAGCAGGTCCAGGGGAGGGAGCAATCAGCCCCAGCATTTT.

The chain combines TRBV4-3 with TRBJ2-3, with D perhaps matching TRBD2 (5 bases). Trimming took 8 bases from V and 5 from J, leaving 11 bases between them. This CDR3 has 12 amino acids. Looked up from germline, CDR1 is LGHNA and CDR2 is YSLEER. DNA of the CDR3: TGCGCCAGCCGGGGTTTGCAAGATACGCAGTATTTT. Its protein product is CASRGLQDTQYF.

This chain links TRBV25-1 with TRBJ1-3; D remains ambiguous. Germline lookup yields CDR1 MGHDK and CDR2 SYGVNS. CDR3 length equals 12 residues. Trimming shortened V by 2 bases and J by 7 bases, and 6 bases separated the two germline ends. This CDR3 is CASSESQNTIYF. CDR3 DNA sequence: TGTGCCAGCAGTGAAAGTCAGAACACCATATATTTT.

The V gene is TRBV28, the J gene TRBJ2-7; TRBD2 might be the D (6 bases). The CDR3 spans 13 residues. The V gene lost 6 bases and the J gene lost 3 bases, with 12 bases spanning the gap. Germline V gene lookup returns CDR1 MDHEN and CDR2 SYDVKM. CDR3 bases: TGTGCCAGCAGCCTAGGGACTTTCTACGAGCAGTACTTC. It codes for CASSLGTFYEQYF.

This chain uses TRBV19 with TRBJ2-2, with TRBD2 identical over 14 bases. CDR1 LNHDA and CDR2 SQIVND come from the germline V gene (reference sequence). The length of the CDR3 is 15 residues. V was clipped by 5 bases and J by 7 bases; unmatched bases: 3. This CDR3 is CASSQGLAGDGELFF. The CDR3 bases are TGTGCCAGTAGTCAGGGACTAGCGGGAGACGGGGAGCTGTTTTTT.

The chain carries TRBV12-3 or TRBV12-4 and TRBJ1-5, with D tentatively TRBD1 (5 bases). The ends were cut back, 3 bases at V and 10 bases at J, with 13 bases in the middle. The CDR3 extends over 13 amino acids. CDR3 amino acids: CASSLGPLTPQHF. The CDR3 region has the DNA TGTGCCAGCAGTTTGGGGCCTCTCACACCCCAGCATTTT.

V and J are TRBV28 and TRBJ2-7, with a weak D call TRBD2 (5 bases). This CDR3 is built from 16 residues. CDR1 is MDHEN and CDR2 is SYDVKM in the germline V gene. V was trimmed by 5 bases and J by 3 bases, leaving 20 bases between them. The CDR3 DNA sequence: TGTGCCAGCAGTCCCGGACTCAATCTACGGCACTACGAGCAGTACTTC. This encodes CASSPGLNLRHYEQYF.

The chain carries TRBV4-3 and TRBJ2-7; TRBD2 matches 9 bases. The CDR3 is 15 residues long. J gave up 4 bases and V 1 base, and 5 bases lay outside the gene matches. CDR1 is LGHNA and CDR2 is YSLEER in the germline V gene. The CDR3: CASSQGLAEYYEQYF. In nucleotides, the CDR3 is TGCGCCAGCAGCCAAGGACTAGCGGAGTATTACGAGCAGTACTTC.

V is TRBV6-2 or TRBV6-3 and J is TRBJ1-1; no definite D call. Trimming removed 0 bases at V and 8 bases at J, with 10 bases between. Germline V gene data show CDR1 as MNHEY and CDR2 as SVGEGT. The CDR3 spans 13 residues. The CDR3 sequence is CASSYSRMREAFF. CDR3 coding DNA: TGTGCCAGCAGTTACTCGAGGATGCGAGAAGCTTTCTTT.

This chain joins TRBV30 and TRBJ1-5; no clear D gene. In germline, CDR1 is GTSNPN, CDR2 SVGIG (reference sequence). The CDR3 has 14 amino acids. Trimming cost V 7 bases and J 4 bases, with 17 bases left between them. CDR3 in DNA: TGTGCCTATACACCCGGAGGGCCTAATCAGCCCCAGCATTTT. Translation: CAYTPGGPNQPQHF.